The clone carrying this T cell receptor beta chain was seen only once. Its antigen remains unidentified. These data originate in a study of cytomegalovirus exposure and HLA in healthy donors. General study results and limits: The listing of roughly 160 TCR beta chains classed them as cytomegalovirus-associated.

Donors sampled were nominally healthy, though unrecorded immune exposures were likely. Researchers ran the PCR with 60 Vbeta and 13 Jbeta primers. Sequencing used immunoSEQ multiplex PCR; TCRdb keeps in-frame clones, though not all of them. The repertoire holds 150,000 or so clones, with 70% to 90% as singletons. This CDR3 region has 10 residues. Deletions cut 7 bases from V and 3 bases from J, with 6 bases between. Germline CDR1 is SQVTM and CDR2 is ANQGSEA. The material sequenced was PBMCs. The clonotype was recovered from a woman aged 18-29 years in good health and CMV-seronegative. The genes are TRBV29-1 and TRBJ1-1, with no clear D. Written as DNA, the CDR3 is TGCAGCGCTAAACACACTGAAGCTTTCTTT. As protein: CSAKHTEAFF.